This T cell receptor (beta chain) came from a study of beta chain features in type 1 diabetes (dated by TCRdb to the late 2010s). In the study overall: Mean age, gender distribution, total cell number and subset yield were not different between patients and healthy donors. In the study, recently diagnosed type 1 diabetes patients and matched healthy donors were compared on the TCRB repertoires of their sorted circulating CD4+ T cell subsets. A total of about 100,000,000 sorted cells were examined across all samples, and RNA yield correlated strongly with the number of cells per subset. Naive and central memory subsets were obtained from all 28 donors, but regulatory and stem cell-like memory subsets were isolated from only 8 patients and roughly eight healthy donors. On the study overall, not on this receptor specifically: PCR may preferentially amplify shorter templates, but because patient and control samples were amplified and corrected together, any resulting skew would affect both groups equally. Patients with type 1 diabetes made fewer insertions and deleted more nucleotides at VDJ recombination sites, implying thymic rearrangement abnormalities. Type 1 diabetes patients showed a moderate but significant shortening of TCRB CDR3 length in all four CD4+ subsets. Because cDNA was sequenced instead of genomic DNA, activated cells with high expression could be over-represented, although the groups did not differ in activation or CD3 levels. Naive, central memory and regulatory TCRB repertoires appeared to be more similar among patients than among healthy donors. Because small numbers of individuals were included in the HLA sub-analyses, any influence of HLA type on TCRB rearrangement was left unresolved.

The entire amount of isolated RNA was reverse transcribed using the High Capacity cDNA Reverse Transcription Kit, so the sequenced TCRB transcripts were expressed ones. Naive, central memory and regulatory T cell samples underwent deep immunoSEQ sequencing, averaging about 3.57 million total reads per sample. After sorted cells were lysed in RLT buffer, RNA was extracted with DNase-treated RNeasy Micro or Mini kits, with the choice depending on cell number. To prevent cross-contamination, each cell subset was processed individually, whereas patient and healthy donor samples were processed jointly. The immunoSEQ multiplex PCR was used to amplify TCRB sequences from cDNA, generating 87-bp fragments that spanned the CDR3 region. The amplicons were sequenced using the Illumina HiSeq platform. Regarding the original processing steps: Synthetic template baselines were used to correct PCR bias computationally, reads within Hamming distance 2 were collapsed together, and singletons that could not be merged were discarded. Reads were aligned against IMGT so that V, D and J genes, CDR3 length and insertions or deletions at six rearrangement sites could be assigned. Within each subset, clonotype counts were normalized to sorted cell number, and only after that were true diversity and Gini coefficients computed with the tcR R package. The overlap coefficient, calculated on TCRB nucleotide sequences, was used to measure repertoire sharing. Out-of-frame TCRB sequences from naive cells were analyzed as a proxy for the pre-selection repertoire. Here the immuneACCESS table is served through TCRdb, limited to in-frame sequences with V and J called. Missing clones are a known gap in these copies; in checked studies unresolved V genes cover under half, and the rest lacks a known reason. V, J and clone size are those of that table, while D and trimming were read from the DNA. This sample gives 900,000 or so clones in total; around a sixth of them show up just once. Clones ranked in the top ten supply 0.02% to 0.03% of the sample.

CDR1 DFQATT and CDR2 SNEGSKA were looked up in the germline V gene (reference sequence). The CDR3 has 10 amino acids, counting the end cysteine and phenylalanine. Left in the record is the CDR3 DNA by itself, 30 bases read in frame from the first base. Each donor gave one peripheral blood draw, around 0.12 L on average, collected into heparinised tubes. Using a panel that included CD45RO, CCR7, CD25, CD127, CD95 and CD27, naive, central memory, regulatory and stem cell-like memory CD4+ T cells were sorted on a BD FACSAria II. All sorted populations exceeded 98% purity. PBMCs were isolated right away by Lymphoprep density gradient centrifugation and were stained directly, without culture. Samples were stained and sorted in pairs, with one healthy donor and one patient per experiment, so that batch effects were minimized. This clone was seen a few times. It has no known antigen specificity. A junction boundary mismatches the germline segment, possibly from a read error.

Material: naive CD4+ T cells from blood. Sample cell subset or site, as interpreted from the label and publication: true naive CD4+ T cells. The sequence is built from TRBV20-1 and TRBJ2-7; there is no confident call for the D gene. The source is a woman aged 18-30 years in good health. The CDR3 region has the sequence CSAYSSEQYF. The DNA sequence is TGCAGTGCTTACTCCTCCGAGCAGTACTTC.